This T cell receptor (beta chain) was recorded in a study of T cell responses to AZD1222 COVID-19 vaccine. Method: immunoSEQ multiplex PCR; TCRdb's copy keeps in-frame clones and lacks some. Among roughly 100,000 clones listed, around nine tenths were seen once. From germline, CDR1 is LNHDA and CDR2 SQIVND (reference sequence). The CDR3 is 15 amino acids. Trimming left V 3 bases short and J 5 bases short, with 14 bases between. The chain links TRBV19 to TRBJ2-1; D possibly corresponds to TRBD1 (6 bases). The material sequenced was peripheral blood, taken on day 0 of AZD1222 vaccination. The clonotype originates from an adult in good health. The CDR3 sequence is CASSIWSGQNNEQFF. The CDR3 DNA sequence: TGTGCCAGTAGTATTTGGAGTGGACAGAACAATGAGCAGTTCTTC.